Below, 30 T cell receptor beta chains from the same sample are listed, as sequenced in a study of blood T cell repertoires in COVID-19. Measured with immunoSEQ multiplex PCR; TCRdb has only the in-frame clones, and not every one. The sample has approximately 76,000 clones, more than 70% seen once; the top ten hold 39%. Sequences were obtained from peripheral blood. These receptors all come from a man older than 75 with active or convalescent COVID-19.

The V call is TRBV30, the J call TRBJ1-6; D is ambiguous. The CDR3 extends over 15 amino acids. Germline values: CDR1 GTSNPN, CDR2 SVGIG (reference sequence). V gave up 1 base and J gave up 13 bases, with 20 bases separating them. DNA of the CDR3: TGTGCCTGGAGTGGGGGAGGGATCCCGGATGGTCCCCTCCACTTT. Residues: CAWSGGGIPDGPLHF.

The CDR3 reads CASNPTTEGYNEQFF. The CDR3 DNA reads as TGCGCCAGCAATCCCACAACCGAGGGCTACAATGAGCAGTTCTTC. The rearrangement uses TRBV5-1 and TRBJ2-1, with a tentative D call TRBD2 (5 bases). Trimming stripped 6 bases from V and 3 bases from J, with 16 bases between. The CDR3 is 15 amino acids. Germline loops: CDR1 SGHRS, CDR2 YFSETQ.

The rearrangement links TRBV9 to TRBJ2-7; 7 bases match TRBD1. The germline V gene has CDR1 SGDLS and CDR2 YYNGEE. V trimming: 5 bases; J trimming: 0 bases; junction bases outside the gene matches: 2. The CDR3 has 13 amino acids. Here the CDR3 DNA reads TGTGCCAGCAGTAGGGACAGCTCCTACGAGCAGTACTTC. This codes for CASSRDSSYEQYF.

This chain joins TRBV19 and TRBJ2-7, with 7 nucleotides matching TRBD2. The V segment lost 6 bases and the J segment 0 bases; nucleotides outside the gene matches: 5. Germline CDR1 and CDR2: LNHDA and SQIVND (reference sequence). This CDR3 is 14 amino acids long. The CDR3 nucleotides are TGTGCCAGTAGCCTTCAGCGGGACTCCTACGAGCAGTACTTC. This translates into CASSLQRDSYEQYF.

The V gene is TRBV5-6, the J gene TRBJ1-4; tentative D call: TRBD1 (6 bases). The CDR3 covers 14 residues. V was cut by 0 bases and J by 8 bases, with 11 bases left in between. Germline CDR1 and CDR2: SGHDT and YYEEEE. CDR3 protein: CASSLAGQREKLFF. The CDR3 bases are TGTGCCAGCAGCTTGGCGGGACAACGGGAAAAACTGTTTTTT.

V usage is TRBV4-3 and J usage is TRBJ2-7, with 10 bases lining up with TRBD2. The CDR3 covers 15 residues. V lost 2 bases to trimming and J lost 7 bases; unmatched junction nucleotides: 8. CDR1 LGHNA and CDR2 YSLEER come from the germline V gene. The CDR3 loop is CASSQRLAGVGEQYF. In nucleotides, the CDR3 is TGCGCCAGCAGCCAAAGGCTAGCGGGAGTAGGTGAGCAGTACTTC.

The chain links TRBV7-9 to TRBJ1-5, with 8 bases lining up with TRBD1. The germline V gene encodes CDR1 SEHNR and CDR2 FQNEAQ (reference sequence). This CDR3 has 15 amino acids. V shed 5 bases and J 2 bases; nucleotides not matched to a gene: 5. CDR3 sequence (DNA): TGTGCCAGCAGCCGTGTACAGGGGGGCAATCAGCCCCAGCATTTT. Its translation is CASSRVQGGNQPQHF.

For the CDR3, the DNA is TGTGCCAGCAGCTTAGTGGGGGCGCGGTCTTACAATGAGCAGTTCTTC. It codes for CASSLVGARSYNEQFF. The J gene is TRBJ2-1, the V gene TRBV7-2; D possibly corresponds to TRBD1 (6 bases). The germline gives CDR1 SGHTA, CDR2 FQGNSA. This CDR3 has 16 residues. Trimming shortened V by 1 base and J by 4 bases, and 14 bases separated the two germline ends.

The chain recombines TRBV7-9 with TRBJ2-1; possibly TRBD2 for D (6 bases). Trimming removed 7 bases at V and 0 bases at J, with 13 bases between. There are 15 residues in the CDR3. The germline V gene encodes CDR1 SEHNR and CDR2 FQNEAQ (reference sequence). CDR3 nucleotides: TGTGCCAGCATCCTTGGGGGGAGCTCCTACAATGAGCAGTTCTTC. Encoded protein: CASILGGSSYNEQFF. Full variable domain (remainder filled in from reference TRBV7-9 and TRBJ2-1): DTGVSQNPRHKITKRGQNVTFRCDPISEHNRLYWYRQTLGQGPEFLTYFQNEAQLEKSRLLSDRFSAERPKGSFSTLEIQRTEQGDSAMYLCASILGGSSYNEQFFGPGTRLTVL.

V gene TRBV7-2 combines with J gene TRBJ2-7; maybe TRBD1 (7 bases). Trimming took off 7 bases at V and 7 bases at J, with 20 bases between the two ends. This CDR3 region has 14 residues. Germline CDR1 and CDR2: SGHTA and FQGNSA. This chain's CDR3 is CASTGGTAYGEQYF. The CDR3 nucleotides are TGTGCCAGCACTGGCGGGACAGCGTACGGGGAGCAGTACTTC.

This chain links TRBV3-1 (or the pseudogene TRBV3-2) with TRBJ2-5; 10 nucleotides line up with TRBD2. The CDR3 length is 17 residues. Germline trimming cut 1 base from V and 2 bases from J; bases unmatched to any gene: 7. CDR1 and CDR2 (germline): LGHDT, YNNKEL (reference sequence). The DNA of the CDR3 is TGTGCCAGCAGCCAAGTATTCGGGACTAGCGCGCAAGAGACCCAGTACTTC. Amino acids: CASSQVFGTSAQETQYF.

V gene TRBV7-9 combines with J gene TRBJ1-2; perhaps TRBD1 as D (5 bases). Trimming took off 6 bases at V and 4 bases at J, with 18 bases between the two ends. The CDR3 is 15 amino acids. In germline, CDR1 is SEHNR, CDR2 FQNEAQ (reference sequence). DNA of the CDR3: TGTGCCAGCAGGGCCGCGGGACGGGGCCCCTATGGCTACACCTTC. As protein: CASRAAGRGPYGYTF.

The CDR3 coding sequence is TGTGCCAGCAGCGCCAGGACAGGGGATTCCGAGAAGCTGTTTTTT. Translating it yields CASSARTGDSEKLFF. This chain uses TRBV9 with TRBJ1-4, with TRBD1 identical over 9 bases. CDR1 and CDR2 from the germline V gene are SGDLS and YYNGEE. V gave up 3 bases and J gave up 14 bases; unmatched junction bases: 14. CDR3 length equals 15 residues.

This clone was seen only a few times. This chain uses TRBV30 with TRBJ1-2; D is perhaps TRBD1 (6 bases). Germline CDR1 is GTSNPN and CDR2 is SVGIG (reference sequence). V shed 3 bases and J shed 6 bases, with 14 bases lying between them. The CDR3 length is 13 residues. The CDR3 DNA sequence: TGTGCCTGGAGCAATGTAGCAGGGGATGGCTACACCTTC. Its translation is CAWSNVAGDGYTF.

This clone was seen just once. Here the CDR3 DNA reads TGTGCCAGTTACAGGAATAGCCGCCATTCACCCCTCCACTTT. It translates to CASYRNSRHSPLHF. V is TRBV28 and J is TRBJ1-6, with D maybe TRBD1 (5 bases). V was clipped by 9 bases and J by 8 bases, with 17 bases between them. Germline CDR1 reads MDHEN; CDR2 reads SYDVKM. This CDR3 is 14 amino acids long.

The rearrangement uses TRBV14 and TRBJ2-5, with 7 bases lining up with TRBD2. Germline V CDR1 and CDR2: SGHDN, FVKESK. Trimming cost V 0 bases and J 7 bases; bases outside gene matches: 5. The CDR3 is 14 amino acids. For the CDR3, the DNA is TGTGCCAGCAGCCAAGATGAAGGGAGGGTGACCCAGTACTTC. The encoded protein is CASSQDEGRVTQYF.

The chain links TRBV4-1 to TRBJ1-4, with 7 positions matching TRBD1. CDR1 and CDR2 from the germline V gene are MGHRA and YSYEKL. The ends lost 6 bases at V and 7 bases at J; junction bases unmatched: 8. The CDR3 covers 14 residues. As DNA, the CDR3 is TGCGCCAGCAGACGCACAGGGGCGGGTGAAAAACTGTTTTTT. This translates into CASRRTGAGEKLFF.

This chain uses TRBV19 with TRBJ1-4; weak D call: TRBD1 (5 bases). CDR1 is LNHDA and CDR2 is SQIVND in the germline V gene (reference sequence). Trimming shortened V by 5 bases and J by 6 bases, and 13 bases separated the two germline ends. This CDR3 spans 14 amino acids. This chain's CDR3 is CASSGIGVDEKLFF. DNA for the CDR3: TGTGCCAGTAGTGGCATAGGGGTAGATGAAAAACTGTTTTTT.

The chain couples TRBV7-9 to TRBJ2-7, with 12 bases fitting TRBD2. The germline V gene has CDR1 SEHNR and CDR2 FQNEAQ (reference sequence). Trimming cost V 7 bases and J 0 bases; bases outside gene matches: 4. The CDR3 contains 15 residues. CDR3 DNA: TGTGCCAGCACCTCTAGCGGGGGGGTCTCCTACGAGCAGTACTTC. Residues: CASTSSGGVSYEQYF.

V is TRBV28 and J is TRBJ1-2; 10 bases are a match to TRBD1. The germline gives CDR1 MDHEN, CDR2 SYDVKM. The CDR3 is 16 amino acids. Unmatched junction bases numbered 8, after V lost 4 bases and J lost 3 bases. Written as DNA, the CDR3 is TGTGCCAGCAGTTCTTATGCCGGGACAGGGGACTATGGCTACACCTTC. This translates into CASSSYAGTGDYGYTF.

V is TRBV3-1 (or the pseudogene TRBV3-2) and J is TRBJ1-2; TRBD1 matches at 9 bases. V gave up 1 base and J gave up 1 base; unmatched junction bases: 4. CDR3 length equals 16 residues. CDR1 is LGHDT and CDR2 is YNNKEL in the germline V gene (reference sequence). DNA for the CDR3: TGTGCCAGCAGCCAAGGGGACAGGGAGATTAACTATGGCTACACCTTC. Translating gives CASSQGDREINYGYTF.

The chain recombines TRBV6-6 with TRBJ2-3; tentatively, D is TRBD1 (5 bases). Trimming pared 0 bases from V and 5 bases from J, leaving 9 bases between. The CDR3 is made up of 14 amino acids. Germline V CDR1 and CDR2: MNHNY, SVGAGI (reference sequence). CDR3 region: CASSYSQGGDTQYF. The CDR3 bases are TGTGCCAGCAGTTACTCCCAGGGCGGAGATACGCAGTATTTT.

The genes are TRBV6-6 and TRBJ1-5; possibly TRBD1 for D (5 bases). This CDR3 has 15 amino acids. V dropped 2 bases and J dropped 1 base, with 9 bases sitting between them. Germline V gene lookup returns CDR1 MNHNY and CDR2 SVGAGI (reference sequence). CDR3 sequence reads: CASSYGQGSNQPQHF. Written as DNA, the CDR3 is TGTGCCAGCAGTTACGGGCAGGGAAGCAATCAGCCCCAGCATTTT.

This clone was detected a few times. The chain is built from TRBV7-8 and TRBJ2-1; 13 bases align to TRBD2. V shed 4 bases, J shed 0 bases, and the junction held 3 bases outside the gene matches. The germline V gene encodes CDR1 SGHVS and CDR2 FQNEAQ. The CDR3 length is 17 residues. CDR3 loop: CASSSRTSGSSYNEQFF. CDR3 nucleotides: TGTGCCAGCAGCTCCCGGACTAGCGGGAGCTCCTACAATGAGCAGTTCTTC.

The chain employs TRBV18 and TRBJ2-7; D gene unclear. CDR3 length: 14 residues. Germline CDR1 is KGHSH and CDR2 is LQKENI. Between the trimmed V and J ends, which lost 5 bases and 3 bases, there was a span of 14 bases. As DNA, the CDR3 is TGTGCCAGCTCAAAGACAAGGTCTATCTACGAGCAGTACTTC. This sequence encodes CASSKTRSIYEQYF.

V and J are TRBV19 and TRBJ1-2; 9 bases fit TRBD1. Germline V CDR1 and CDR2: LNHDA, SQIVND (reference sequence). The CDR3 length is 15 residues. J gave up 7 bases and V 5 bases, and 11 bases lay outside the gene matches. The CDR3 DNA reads TGTGCCAGTAGTTTCCCGACAGGGGGTACGTTTGGCTACACCTTC. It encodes CASSFPTGGTFGYTF.

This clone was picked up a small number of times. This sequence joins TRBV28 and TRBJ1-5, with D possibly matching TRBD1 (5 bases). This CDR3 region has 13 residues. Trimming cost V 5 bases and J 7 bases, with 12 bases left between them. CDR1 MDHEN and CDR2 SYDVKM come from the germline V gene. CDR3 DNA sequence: TGTGCCAGCAGTGATGCAGGGCGACAGCCCCAGCATTTT. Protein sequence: CASSDAGRQPQHF.

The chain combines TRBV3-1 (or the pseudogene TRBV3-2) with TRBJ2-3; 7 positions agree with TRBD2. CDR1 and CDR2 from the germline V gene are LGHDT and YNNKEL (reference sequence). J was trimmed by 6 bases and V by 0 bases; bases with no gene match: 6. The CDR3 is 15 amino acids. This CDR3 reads CASSQELREWDTQYF. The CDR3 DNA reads TGTGCCAGCAGCCAAGAGCTGCGGGAGTGGGATACGCAGTATTTT.

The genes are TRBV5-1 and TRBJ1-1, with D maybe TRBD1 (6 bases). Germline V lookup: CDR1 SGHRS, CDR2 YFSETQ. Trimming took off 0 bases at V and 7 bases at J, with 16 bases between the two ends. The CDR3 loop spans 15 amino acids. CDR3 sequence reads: CASSLVDRLGGEAFF. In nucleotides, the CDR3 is TGCGCCAGCAGCTTGGTAGACAGGCTGGGTGGTGAAGCTTTCTTT.

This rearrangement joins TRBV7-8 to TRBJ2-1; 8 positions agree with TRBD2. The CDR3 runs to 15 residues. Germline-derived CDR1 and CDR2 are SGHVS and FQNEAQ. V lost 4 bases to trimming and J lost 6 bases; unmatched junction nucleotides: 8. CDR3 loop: CASSSGASGLNEQFF. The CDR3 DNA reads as TGTGCCAGCAGCTCAGGGGCTAGCGGGCTCAATGAGCAGTTCTTC. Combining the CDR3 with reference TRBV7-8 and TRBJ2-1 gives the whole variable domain GAGVSQSPRYKVAKRGQDVALRCDPISGHVSLFWYQQALGQGPEFLTYFQNEAQLDKSGLPSDRFFAERPEGSVSTLKIQRTQQEDSAVYLCASSSGASGLNEQFFGPGTRLTVL.